This entry lists 27 T cell receptor beta chains sequenced from one sample in a study of neoadjuvant anti-PD-1 for oral cavity cancer. Time point noted: after neoadjuvant nivolumab, at surgical resection. Clones were sequenced by immunoSEQ multiplex PCR, and TCRdb holds only the in-frame ones, with some missing. The data hold about 10,000 clones, with about 67% observed a single time. Source: PBMCs, taken after nivolumab (anti-PD-1) treatment. These receptors originate from a person aged 35-79 years with oral cavity squamous cell carcinoma.

This rearrangement joins TRBV5-1 to TRBJ1-3, with D hard to call. CDR1 is SGHRS, CDR2 YFSETQ, per germline. Between the trimmed V and J ends, which lost 2 bases and 0 bases, there was a span of 21 bases. This CDR3 region has 19 residues. For the CDR3, the DNA is TGCGCCAGCAGCTTCAGCGTTGACCTTATGGGTAGCTCTGGAAACACCATATATTTT. This encodes CASSFSVDLMGSSGNTIYF.

This chain joins TRBV5-6 and TRBJ2-3, with D possibly TRBD1 on 7 matching bases. Between the trimmed V and J ends, which lost 2 bases and 8 bases, there was a span of 15 bases. The CDR3 totals 14 residues. CDR1 is SGHDT and CDR2 is YYEEEE in the germline V gene. The CDR3 DNA sequence: TGTGCCAGCAGCTTAACAGGGGACTTGTTTACGCAGTATTTT. It specifies CASSLTGDLFTQYF. Variable domain in full (rest from reference TRBV5-6 and TRBJ2-3): DAGVTQSPTHLIKTRGQQVTLRCSPKSGHDTVSWYQQALGQGPQFIFQYYEEEERQRGNFPDRFSGHQFPNYSSELNVNALLLGDSALYLCASSLTGDLFTQYFGPGTRLTVL.

The chain links TRBV19 to TRBJ2-4; no definite D call. The V gene's germline CDR1 is LNHDA and CDR2 SQIVND (reference sequence). The CDR3 has 13 amino acids. V was clipped by 4 bases and J by 8 bases, with 12 bases between them. CDR3 in amino acids: CASSRSRSDIQYF. The CDR3 DNA reads as TGTGCCAGTAGTAGGTCCAGATCGGACATTCAGTACTTC. Full variable domain (outside the CDR3, taken from reference TRBV19 and TRBJ2-4): DGGITQSPKYLFRKEGQNVTLSCEQNLNHDAMYWYRQDPGQGLRLIYYSQIVNDFQKGDIAEGYSVSREKKESFPLTVTSAQKNPTAFYLCASSRSRSDIQYFGAGTRLSVL.

This clone occurred a few times. Here the CDR3 reads CASRDRGDRTNEKLFF. The CDR3 nucleotides are TGTGCCAGCAGGGACAGGGGTGATAGGACTAATGAAAAACTGTTTTTT. The chain carries TRBV28 and TRBJ1-4, with 9 bases identical to TRBD1. The CDR3 consists of 16 residues. The V gene end was trimmed by 6 bases and the J gene end by 2 bases; junction bases not matched to a gene: 7. Germline CDR1 reads MDHEN; CDR2 reads SYDVKM.

V usage is TRBV28 and J usage is TRBJ1-5, with D unresolved. The CDR3 is made up of 15 amino acids. V dropped 7 bases and J dropped 0 bases, with 13 bases sitting between them. CDR1 and CDR2 from the germline V gene are MDHEN and SYDVKM. The CDR3 DNA reads as TGTGCCAGCACGCTCGGCAGATATAGCAATCAGCCCCAGCATTTT. This codes for CASTLGRYSNQPQHF.

The V gene is TRBV7-7, the J gene TRBJ2-7; perhaps D is TRBD1 or TRBD2 (5 bases each). Per the germline V gene, CDR1 is SSHAT and CDR2 is FNYEAQ (reference sequence). This CDR3 spans 14 amino acids. Trimming left V 5 bases short and J 0 bases short, with 11 bases between. The CDR3 spells CASSRDLSSYEQYF. The CDR3 DNA follows: TGTGCCAGCAGCCGGGACCTCAGCTCCTACGAGCAGTACTTC.

The rearrangement joins TRBV11-2 to TRBJ2-6; D is undetermined. V lost 1 base and J 2 bases, leaving 0 bases between the germline ends. This CDR3 is 13 amino acids long. Germline V gene sequence: CDR1 SGHAT, CDR2 FQNNGV. In nucleotides, the CDR3 is TGTGCCAGCAGCTTAGCTGGGGCCAACGTCCTGACTTTC. Residues: CASSLAGANVLTF.

This rearrangement joins TRBV29-1 to TRBJ1-3; 9 bases are a match to TRBD1. With V trimmed by 7 bases and J by 2 bases, 3 bases remained unmatched. Germline loops: CDR1 SQVTM, CDR2 ANQGSEA. The CDR3 covers 13 residues. CDR3 sequence: CSAWTGAGNTIYF. In DNA form, the CDR3 reads TGCAGCGCCTGGACAGGGGCTGGAAACACCATATATTTT.

V usage is TRBV4-1 and J usage is TRBJ2-5, with TRBD1 as a possible D gene (6 bases). The CDR3 is made up of 15 amino acids. Trimming removed 3 bases from V and 2 bases from J, with 13 bases in between. The germline CDR1 and CDR2 sequences are MGHRA and YSYEKL. The CDR3 coding sequence is TGCGCCAGCAGCCAGGACGGGACATTACAAGAGACCCAGTACTTC. Its translation: CASSQDGTLQETQYF.

The gene calls are TRBV5-1 and TRBJ2-6; the match to TRBD2 covers 7 bases. This CDR3 is 16 amino acids long. Trimming at V came to 3 bases and at J to 1 base, leaving 4 bases not matched to a gene. Germline CDR1 and CDR2: SGHRS and YFSETQ. The CDR3 loop is CASSWGGASGANVLTF. The CDR3 DNA sequence: TGCGCCAGCAGCTGGGGAGGGGCGTCTGGGGCCAACGTCCTGACTTTC.

The chain couples TRBV7-3 to TRBJ2-2; TRBD2 agrees at 12 bases. This CDR3 is 18 amino acids long. Trimming at V came to 9 bases and at J to 0 bases, leaving 11 bases not matched to a gene. The germline V gene encodes CDR1 SGHTA and CDR2 FQGTGA. The CDR3 region is CASPRGLAGSANTGELFF. The CDR3 region has the DNA TGTGCCAGTCCGCGAGGACTAGCGGGATCAGCGAACACCGGGGAGCTGTTTTTT.

The chain is built from TRBV6-1 and TRBJ2-2, with 10 positions matching TRBD1. Germline-derived CDR1 and CDR2 are MNHNS and SASEGT. The V segment lost 6 bases and the J segment 7 bases; nucleotides outside the gene matches: 8. CDR3 size: 15 residues. The CDR3 reads CASSPRQGAIGELFF. CDR3 coding DNA: TGTGCCAGCAGCCCCAGACAGGGGGCAATCGGGGAGCTGTTTTTT.

The V gene is TRBV7-8, the J gene TRBJ2-7; 8 bases line up with TRBD1. Germline lookup yields CDR1 SGHVS and CDR2 FQNEAQ. This CDR3 is 11 amino acids long. The V segment lost 6 bases and the J segment 12 bases; nucleotides outside the gene matches: 7. CDR3 coding DNA: TGTGCCAGCAGTTTGCCGGGACAGGCGTACTTC. It translates to CASSLPGQAYF.

This clone was counted between two and nine times. J is TRBJ1-2 and V is TRBV4-1; D is possibly TRBD1 (5 bases). The CDR3 is made up of 14 amino acids. Germline V gene data show CDR1 as MGHRA and CDR2 as YSYEKL. The V end lost 1 base, the J end lost 3 bases, and 9 bases lay between the germline ends. The CDR3 is CASSQVGGDYGYTF. For the CDR3, the DNA is TGCGCCAGCAGCCAAGTTGGGGGGGACTATGGCTACACCTTC.

This clone was seen a few times. The rearrangement links TRBV11-2 to TRBJ1-3, with D tentatively TRBD1 (6 bases). This CDR3 region has 15 residues. V was clipped by 3 bases and J by 8 bases, with 17 bases between them. Germline-derived CDR1 and CDR2 are SGHAT and FQNNGV. The CDR3 spells CASSLAGANPDTIYF. As DNA, the CDR3 is TGTGCCAGCAGCTTGGCAGGGGCGAATCCCGACACCATATATTTT.

The chain carries TRBV2 and TRBJ1-1; no clear D gene. Trimming removed 2 bases at V and 8 bases at J, with 9 bases between. CDR3 length equals 12 residues. Per germline, CDR1 SNHLY and CDR2 FYNNEI. The chain's CDR3 is CASSENGPEAFF. The CDR3 DNA is TGTGCCAGCAGTGAAAATGGACCAGAAGCTTTCTTT.

The rearrangement joins TRBV6-5 to TRBJ2-7; 9 bases line up with TRBD2. V was clipped by 2 bases and J by 1 base; unmatched bases: 3. The CDR3 covers 15 residues. Germline-derived CDR1 and CDR2 are MNHEY and SVGAGI. CDR3 region: CASSYTSGGSYEQYF. CDR3 nucleotides: TGTGCCAGCAGTTACACGAGCGGGGGGTCCTACGAGCAGTACTTC.

The V call is TRBV7-9, the J call TRBJ2-7; D gene unclear. Trimming shortened V by 1 base and J by 6 bases, and 16 bases separated the two germline ends. Germline V gives CDR1 SEHNR, CDR2 FQNEAQ (reference sequence). The CDR3 runs 15 residues. CDR3 nucleotides: TGTGCCAGCAGCTTAGTAAATCAACAGCCGGGCGAGCAGTACTTC. Protein sequence: CASSLVNQQPGEQYF. The full variable domain, with the rest looked up from reference TRBV7-9 and TRBJ2-7, is DTGVSQNPRHKITKRGQNVTFRCDPISEHNRLYWYRQTLGQGPEFLTYFQNEAQLEKSRLLSDRFSAERPKGSFSTLEIQRTEQGDSAMYLCASSLVNQQPGEQYFGPGTRLTVT.

This chain links TRBV5-6 with TRBJ2-7, with D uncertain. With 3 bases removed from V and 5 bases from J, the gap between germline ends came to 6 bases. CDR1 and CDR2 from the germline V gene are SGHDT and YYEEEE. The CDR3 extends over 11 amino acids. CDR3 in amino acids: CASSYVDEQYF. The CDR3 bases are TGTGCCAGCAGCTACGTCGACGAGCAGTACTTC.

V and J are TRBV7-2 and TRBJ2-7; the D is unclear. The ends were cut back, 1 base at V and 0 bases at J, with 4 bases in the middle. The CDR3 length is 13 residues. Germline assignment: CDR1 SGHTA and CDR2 FQGNSA. The CDR3 reads CASSLGISYEQYF. The CDR3 nucleotides are TGTGCCAGCAGCTTAGGAATCTCCTACGAGCAGTACTTC.

This clone was detected a few times. V is TRBV4-2 and J is TRBJ1-1; the match to TRBD1 covers 7 bases. CDR3 size: 14 residues. V lost 0 bases and J lost 4; bases outside the gene matches: 2. Germline lookup yields CDR1 LGHNA and CDR2 YNFKEQ. This CDR3 reads CASSQDSGGTEAFF. The CDR3 DNA sequence: TGTGCCAGCAGCCAAGACTCAGGGGGCACTGAAGCTTTCTTT.

This clone occurred a few times. The rearrangement joins TRBV28 to TRBJ2-1, with 7 bases aligning to TRBD2. J gave up 8 bases and V 5 bases, and 15 bases lay outside the gene matches. The CDR3 runs 16 residues. Germline CDR1 and CDR2: MDHEN and SYDVKM. CDR3 sequence: CASSTPFGGGPHEQFF. The CDR3 nucleotides are TGTGCCAGCAGTACCCCTTTCGGGGGAGGGCCGCATGAGCAGTTCTTC.

This rearrangement joins TRBV5-5 to TRBJ1-1; 8 bases agree with TRBD1. V dropped 4 bases and J dropped 6; count of bases not matched to a gene: 5. Germline V gene lookup returns CDR1 SGHKS and CDR2 YYEKEE (reference sequence). The CDR3 totals 13 residues. This CDR3 is CASSQIQGAEAFF. The CDR3 region has the DNA TGTGCCAGCAGCCAAATACAGGGGGCTGAAGCTTTCTTT. Combining the CDR3 with reference TRBV5-5 and TRBJ1-1 gives the whole variable domain DAGVTQSPTHLIKTRGQQVTLRCSPISGHKSVSWYQQVLGQGPQFIFQYYEKEERGRGNFPDRFSARQFPNYSSELNVNALLLGDSALYLCASSQIQGAEAFFGQGTRLTVV.

The V call is TRBV10-2, the J call TRBJ1-1; 7 nucleotides match TRBD1. The CDR3 is 12 residues long. The ends lost 8 bases at V and 0 bases at J; junction bases unmatched: 0. From germline, CDR1 is WSHSY and CDR2 SAAADI. This chain's CDR3 is CASGQVNTEAFF. In DNA form, the CDR3 reads TGCGCCAGCGGACAGGTGAACACTGAAGCTTTCTTT.

This clone has only a few counts. V gene TRBV6-1 combines with J gene TRBJ1-5; TRBD1 is a possible D gene (5 bases). CDR3 length: 16 residues. V was shortened by 2 bases and J by 2 bases, with 13 bases between the two germline ends. Germline loops: CDR1 MNHNS, CDR2 SASEGT. CDR3 coding DNA: TGTGCCAGCAGTGAATCTACAGGAAAGGGCAATCAGCCCCAGCATTTT. Translated, it gives CASSESTGKGNQPQHF.

CDR3 coding DNA: TGTGCCAGCAGTTACTCAGGCCTTAGAATCTACAATGAGCAGTTCTTC. This encodes CASSYSGLRIYNEQFF. The chain uses TRBV6-6 and TRBJ2-1, with D unresolved. The V and J ends lost 0 bases and 3 bases respectively, with 12 bases between them. The CDR3 runs 16 residues. CDR1 is MNHNY, CDR2 SVGAGI, per germline (reference sequence).

This sequence joins TRBV6-5 and TRBJ1-1; 7 bases align to TRBD1. The ends lost 0 bases at V and 4 bases at J; junction bases unmatched: 5. Per the germline V gene, CDR1 is MNHEY and CDR2 is SVGAGI. This CDR3 is built from 15 residues. The CDR3: CASSYSGGRTTEAFF. The CDR3 nucleotides read TGTGCCAGCAGTTACTCAGGGGGCCGAACCACTGAAGCTTTCTTT.